These T cell receptor beta chains were read from a single sample in a study of T cell repertoires in cytomegalovirus infection. One entry per CDR3 protein results from TCRdb running MiXCR on the reads. The table lists around 210,000 distinct CDR3 sequences, 6% to 8% of them singletons. Source material: PBMCs. These receptors originate from a human donor in good health (CMV status not recorded). Some clones in this sample may be carry-over from other donors' samples. Each CDR3 is given with its conserved first and last residue. A D gene is named only where the DNA matches it firmly. For some rows the clone size is stated as once, few or many, or as a class when expanded; others skip it.

>TRBV12-3/TRBV12-4|TRBJ1-1|NA|many
TGTGCCAGCACCTTGTGGGCGAACACTGAAGCTTTCTTT
CASTLWANTEAFF
>TRBV20-1|TRBJ2-3|TRBD2|few
TGCAGTGCGTTCCAGACTAGCGGGGTAGGGGAGACAGATACGCAGTATTTT
CSAFQTSGVGETDTQYF
>TRBV30|TRBJ2-2|NA|many
TGTGCCTGGAGCCCAGGCTTGACCGGGGAGCTGTTTTTT
CAWSPGLTGELFF
>TRBV29-1|TRBJ1-1|NA|many
TGCAGCGTCCCAGGGGTCGGGAACACTGAAGCTTTCTTT
CSVPGVGNTEAFF
>TRBV6-2/TRBV6-3|TRBJ2-1|TRBD2|many
TGTGCCAGCAGTTCCCAACAGCGGGGGGGCATCAATGAGCAGTTCTTC
CASSSQQRGGINEQFF
>TRBV7-2|TRBJ2-1|NA|many
TGTGCCAGCAGCTTAAGTATAGGATACAATGAGCAGTTCTTC
CASSLSIGYNEQFF
>TRBV20-1|TRBJ2-1|TRBD1|few
TGCAGTGCTAGTCGACAGGGGGTGGGTAATGAGCAGTTCTTC
CSASRQGVGNEQFF
>TRBV7-8|TRBJ2-7|NA|many
TGTGCCAGCAGCTTTGTTAGCGGTTTGGACGAGCAGTACTTC
CASSFVSGLDEQYF
>TRBV5-1|TRBJ1-5|TRBD1|NA
TGCGCCAGCAGCTTAATGCCCCAGGGGGCTAATGGACAGCCCCAGCATTTT
CASSLMPQGANGQPQHF
>TRBV29-1|TRBJ1-2|NA|many
TGCAGCGTTGAATGGGGCGATCACTATGGCTACACCTTC
CSVEWGDHYGYTF
>TRBV5-1|TRBJ1-6|NA|once
TGCGCCAGCAGCCAGCTGGGGAACTCAATCAATAATTCACCCCTCCACTTT
CASSQLGNSINNSPLHF
>TRBV12-3/TRBV12-4|TRBJ1-1|NA|many
TGTGCCAGCACCAGGGATCAGGGCGCTGAAGCTTTCTTT
CASTRDQGAEAFF
>TRBV7-2|TRBJ2-5|NA|many
TGTGCCAGCAGCCCGGCGGGCCAGAGTTTTGCGGCCCAGTACTTC
CASSPAGQSFAAQYF
>TRBV12-3/TRBV12-4|TRBJ2-6|NA|many
TGTGCCAGCAGTCCACTCGTAGGGGGAACTGGGGCCAACGTCCTGACTTTC
CASSPLVGGTGANVLTF
>TRBV18|TRBJ2-7|NA|few
TGTGCCAGCTCACCGAGGACGCTAAGGGCCCAACTCTCCTACGAGCAGTACTTC
CASSPRTLRAQLSYEQYF
>TRBV6-2/TRBV6-3|TRBJ1-1|TRBD1|many
TGTGCCAGCAGTCCGACAGGGTCCTCCAGCACTGAAGCTTTCTTT
CASSPTGSSSTEAFF
>TRBV5-1|TRBJ2-5|NA|NA
TGCGCCAGCAGCTTCTCTTCTCGGGAGACCCAGTACTTC
CASSFSSRETQYF
>TRBV29-1|TRBJ1-1|TRBD1|many
TGCAGCGTCCGAAGGGCGGGACAGATCCAAGCTTTCTTT
CSVRRAGQIQAFF
>TRBV28|TRBJ1-2|NA|many
TGTGCCAGCAGTCCCATTCCCGGGACTAACTATGGCTACACCTTC
CASSPIPGTNYGYTF
>TRBV7-8|TRBJ1-4|NA|NA
TGTGCCAGCAGCTTATGGCGATCTAATGAAAAACTGTTTTTT
CASSLWRSNEKLFF
>TRBV10-3|TRBJ2-5|TRBD2|many
TGTGCCATCAGTGAGTCGAAGGATCTAGCGGGGGGAAGGGAAGAGACCCAGTACTTC
CAISESKDLAGGREETQYF
>TRBV7-2|TRBJ2-1|TRBD2|many
TGTGCCAGCAGCCCTCTAGCGGGGGGGCCGCTATTCAATGAGCAGTTCTTC
CASSPLAGGPLFNEQFF
>TRBV6-2/TRBV6-3|TRBJ1-1|NA|many
TGTGCCAGCAGTTACGGGACCTACACTGAAGCTTTCTTT
CASSYGTYTEAFF
>TRBV29-1|TRBJ2-7|TRBD1|many
TGCAGCGCTCGGACAGGGGGTCCCGAGCAGTACTTC
CSARTGGPEQYF
>TRBV18|TRBJ2-5|NA|many
TGTGCCAGCTCACCACAACAAGAGACCCAGTACTTC
CASSPQQETQYF
>TRBV20-1|TRBJ1-5|NA|many
TGCAGTGCTAGATTGTCAGGGGTGACAAGTCAGCCCCAGCATTTT
CSARLSGVTSQPQHF
>TRBV7-2|TRBJ1-2|NA|many
TGTGCCAGCAGCTTAGAGGTAGCGACCTATGGCTACACCTTC
CASSLEVATYGYTF
>TRBV6-5|TRBJ1-6|TRBD1|few
TGTGCCAGCAGTCTGAGAGGGGGCGGTTCACCCCTCCACTTT
CASSLRGGGSPLHF
>TRBV4-1|TRBJ2-2|NA|many
TGCGCCAGCAGCCACCATGGTTTAGCGAACACCGGGGAGCTGTTTTTT
CASSHHGLANTGELFF
>TRBV29-1|TRBJ1-1|NA|many
TGCAGCGTTATTGAGGTGGGGTGGGCTGAAGCTTTCTTT
CSVIEVGWAEAFF
>TRBV7-2|TRBJ2-3|TRBD1|many
TGTGCCAGCAGCTCGGCTTGGGACAGCTACACAGATACGCAGTATTTT
CASSSAWDSYTDTQYF
>TRBV9|TRBJ2-1|NA|many
TGTGCCAGCACCGTATTTGGCGGGACAGACAATGAGCAGTTCTTC
CASTVFGGTDNEQFF
>TRBV7-2|TRBJ2-5|TRBD2|many
TGTGCCAGCAGCTTACTAGCGGGGGGCCTGAAGACCCAGTACTTC
CASSLLAGGLKTQYF
>TRBV20-1|TRBJ1-2|TRBD1|NA
TGCAGTGCCCTTCTGGGACAGGGGTTTCAGGGCTACACCTTC
CSALLGQGFQGYTF
>TRBV29-1|TRBJ1-2|NA|many
TGCAGCGTTGCGCAGGGAAGGAGTAACTATGGCTACACCTTC
CSVAQGRSNYGYTF
>TRBV5-5|TRBJ2-4|TRBD2|NA
TGTGCCAGCAGCTTTTTACTAGCGGGGGGCGAAAACATTCAGTACTTC
CASSFLLAGGENIQYF
>TRBV20-1|TRBJ1-2|NA|many
TGCAGTGCTACCTTGGGCCTCTTTCAAGACTATGGCTACACCTTC
CSATLGLFQDYGYTF
>TRBV7-3|TRBJ2-7|NA|many
TGTGCCAGCAGCTTGGGGGTGACCTACGAGCAGTACTTC
CASSLGVTYEQYF
>TRBV20-1|TRBJ2-5|NA|many
TGCAGTGCTAGGAGGGAAGAGACCCAGTACTTC
CSARREETQYF
>TRBV11-2|TRBJ2-3|NA|many
TGTGCCAGCAGCCCAAGGCCGGGGATAATAGATACGCAGTATTTT
CASSPRPGIIDTQYF
>TRBV20-1|TRBJ1-5|TRBD1|NA
TGCAGTGCCGAGGGGGGTGACAGGGATAGCAATCAGCCCCAGCATTTT
CSAEGGDRDSNQPQHF
>TRBV20-1|TRBJ2-7|NA|NA
TGCAGTGCTAGACTTTCTTTATACGAGGAGTACTTC
CSARLSLYEEYF
>TRBV6-5|TRBJ2-5|TRBD1|many
TGTGCCAGCAGCCGGGGACAGCTGGGGGAGACCCAGTACTTC
CASSRGQLGETQYF
>TRBV5-1|TRBJ2-1|TRBD1|many
TGCGCCAGCAGCTCCCAGGGGGCTGGGAATGAGCAGTTCTTC
CASSSQGAGNEQFF
>TRBV6-5|TRBJ1-2|NA|many
TGTGCCAGCAGTTACGCTGCAACTACTTCTAACTATGGCTACACCTTC
CASSYAATTSNYGYTF
>TRBV5-1|TRBJ2-7|NA|NA
TGCGCCAGCAGCGGGACGCGGGACGAGCAGTACTTC
CASSGTRDEQYF
>TRBV11-2|TRBJ2-1|NA|NA
TGTGCCAGCAGCTTAACAGGGCCCGAGCAGTTCTTC
CASSLTGPEQFF
>TRBV6-6|TRBJ1-5|NA|many
TGTGCCGTCTGGGGAGATTGGATGCAGCCCCAGCATTTT
CAVWGDWMQPQHF